Reported below is one T cell receptor (beta chain). Its antigen is as yet unknown. This sample was taken from a study of T cell responses to AZD1222 COVID-19 vaccine. Measured with immunoSEQ multiplex PCR; TCRdb has only the in-frame clones, and not every one. The sample contains around 150,000 clones, just over 90% of which appear only once. The study's findings and limits: Mapped onto spike, vaccine-associated CD4 TCRs spanned it and were dominant at 160-218 and 743-854. Spike-specific TCR breadth rose after two AZD1222 doses, and depth rose as well.

This TCR came from an adult in good health. Sample: peripheral blood, taken on day 0 of MenACWY control vaccination.

CDR3 nucleotide sequence: TGTGCCAGCAGCCTACATTCAGGTTACAATGAGCAGTTCTTC. Its protein product is CASSLHSGYNEQFF. The chain uses TRBV3-1 (or the pseudogene TRBV3-2) and TRBJ2-1; D gene unclear. Germline loops: CDR1 LGHDT, CDR2 YNNKEL (reference sequence). Between the trimmed V and J ends, which lost 4 bases and 4 bases, there was a span of 11 bases. The CDR3 sequence is 14 residues long.